This T cell receptor (beta chain) appears in the sequencing data of a study of blood T cell repertoires in COVID-19 (dated by TCRdb to the early 2020s). Background for the entire study: Collaborator samples came from the United States, Italy and Spain and covered acute and convalescent phases of COVID-19. Samples came from the ongoing ImmuneRACE study (first 160 participants) plus 1,254 subjects from 6 global collaborators. The dataset comprised deeply sampled blood TCRbeta repertoires from subjects exposed to, actively infected with, or recovered from COVID-19. The prospective study material was composed of cDNA or gDNA derived from T cells, B-cell-depleted T cells, or PBMCs. HLA class I and class II types, where available, came from metadata supplied by the sample provider rather than from assay-based typing. Nearly every sample came with metadata listing a de-identified subject ID, COVID-19 status, age in years and sex. A freely available public database, intended as a resource for researchers studying the immune response to SARS-CoV-2, is where the repertoires were released.

Concerning this clone: This receptor's antigen is unknown. Per-base qualities were not stored, and no clone one base away is much larger.

General study outcomes and caveats: The quantity of clinical and demographic metadata differed by source and by participant and was supplied without curation.

Whole blood was collected in K2EDTA tubes by collaborating institutions according to the institutions' own protocols. For TCRbeta analysis, collaborator samples were shipped as frozen whole blood, as isolated PBMCs, or as DNA extracted from either sample type. TCRbeta CDR3 regions were amplified from genomic DNA using the immunoSEQ Assay, a bias-controlled multiplex PCR. Per the original workflow: The number of nucleated cells in each sample was estimated from the amplification of reference gene primers within the assay. To quantify the absolute abundance of each unique TCRbeta CDR3 rearrangement, sequence reads were collapsed and filtered. For each sample, productive Simpson clonality was calculated by taking the square root of Simpson's diversity index across productive rearrangements. TCRdb's version of the immuneACCESS table is confined to in-frame rearrangements and falls short of the full clone set. An unresolved V gene accounts for under half of the shortfall where checked; the remainder is of unknown origin. That table furnishes V, J and clone size, whereas the DNA furnished D and trimming. This sample is represented by a few hundred thousand clones; approximately 81% of them were singletons. About 10% of the sample is held by the ten biggest clonotypes.

Unmatched junction bases come to 3, with V trimmed by 0 bases and J by 1 base. From cysteine to phenylalanine, the CDR3 is 15 amino acids long. The kept DNA is CDR3 alone, 45 bases in frame from the first base. Reading the germline V gene gives CDR1 LGHNA and CDR2 YNFKEQ. The chain links TRBV4-2 with TRBJ2-7; the junction holds 7 bases that match TRBD2. Sequenced material: peripheral blood. The sequence was obtained from a woman older than 75 with acute or convalescent COVID-19. The CDR3 here reads CASSQEASGSYEQYF. The nucleotide sequence reads TGTGCCAGCAGCCAAGAGGCTAGCGGTTCCTACGAGCAGTACTTC.